This TCR beta chain appears in the sequencing data of a study of neurological immune-mediated disorders. A single record per CDR3 protein comes from TCRdb applying MiXCR to the 5' RACE reads. The table has approximately 30,000 distinct CDR3 sequences, roughly 25% seen once. The sorted libraries involved the use of about 1 million CD4+ or CD8+ T cells. This clonotype was observed many times. CDR1 is SQVTM and CDR2 is ANQGSEA in the germline V gene. Trimming pared 5 bases from V and 0 bases from J, leaving 15 bases between. The CDR3 has 15 amino acids. The genes are TRBV29-1 and TRBJ2-3; weak D call: TRBD1 (5 bases). The sample consisted of CD4+ T cells from blood. The sequence was obtained from a man aged 45 to 65 with HTLV-1-associated myelopathy (HAM/TSP). CDR3 nucleotide sequence: TGCAGCGTTCAGCTTGGGGCCTTAAGCACAGATACGCAGTATTTT. It yields the protein CSVQLGALSTDTQYF.